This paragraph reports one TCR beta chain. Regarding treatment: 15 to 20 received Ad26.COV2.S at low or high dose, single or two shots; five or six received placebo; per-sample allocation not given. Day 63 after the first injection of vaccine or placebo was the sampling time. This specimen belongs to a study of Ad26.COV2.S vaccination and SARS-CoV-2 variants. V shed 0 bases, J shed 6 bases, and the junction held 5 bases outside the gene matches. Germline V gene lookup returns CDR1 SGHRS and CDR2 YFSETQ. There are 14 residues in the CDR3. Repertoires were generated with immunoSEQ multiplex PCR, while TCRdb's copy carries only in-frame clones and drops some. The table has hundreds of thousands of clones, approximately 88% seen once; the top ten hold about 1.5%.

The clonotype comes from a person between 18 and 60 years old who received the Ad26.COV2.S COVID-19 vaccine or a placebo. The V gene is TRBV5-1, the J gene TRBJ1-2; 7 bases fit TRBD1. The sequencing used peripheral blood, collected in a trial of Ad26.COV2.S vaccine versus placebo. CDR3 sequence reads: CASSLAAQGHGYTF. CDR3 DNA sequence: TGCGCCAGCAGCTTGGCCGCACAGGGGCATGGCTACACCTTC.